This is a list of T cell receptor beta chains from one sample in a study of shared clonotypes between healthy human individuals. Some clones are missing from TCRdb's copy, which holds only in-frame ones; the method was immunoSEQ multiplex PCR. Here the sample spans about 2.4 million clones, more than 90% being singletons. Sequenced: naive CD4+ T cells sorted from blood. The receptors come from a man aged 18 to 35 in good health. Both conserved end residues are part of each CDR3. A D gene is named only where the DNA matches it firmly. For some rows the clone size is stated as once, few or many, or as a class when expanded; others skip it.

v_call,d_call,clone_size,j_call,cdr3_aa,cdr3_nt
TRBV5-1,NA,NA,TRBJ1-4,CASRRTDDTNEKLFF,TGCGCCAGCAGGAGGACAGACGACACTAATGAAAAACTGTTTTTT
TRBV18,NA,NA,TRBJ2-7,CASSPTRGRGNEQYF,TGTGCCAGCTCACCGACACGGGGCCGAGGCAACGAGCAGTACTTC
TRBV10-3,TRBD1,NA,TRBJ1-2,CAITSTGGNYGYTF,TGTGCCATCACCTCGACAGGGGGGAACTATGGCTACACCTTC
TRBV6-1,NA,NA,TRBJ2-7,CASRAYEQYF,TGTGCCAGCAGAGCCTACGAGCAGTACTTC
TRBV4-3,TRBD1,NA,TRBJ2-1,CASSLLLGTGVFF,TGCGCCAGCAGCCTCTTGCTTGGGACAGGGGTGTTCTTC
TRBV7-9,NA,NA,TRBJ2-4,CASSSGQIIAKNIQYF,TGTGCCAGCAGCTCAGGACAGATTATAGCCAAAAACATTCAGTACTTC
TRBV7-3,TRBD1,NA,TRBJ1-6,CASSRDSLNSPLHF,TGTGCCAGCAGCCGGGACAGTCTAAATTCACCCCTCCACTTT
TRBV19,TRBD1,NA,TRBJ1-1,CASIPNGQGAPEAFF,TGTGCCAGTATACCCAACGGGCAGGGGGCTCCTGAAGCTTTCTTT
TRBV29-1,TRBD1,NA,TRBJ1-1,CSAAGGLGAFF,TGCAGCGCAGCAGGGGGCCTTGGTGCTTTCTTT
TRBV5-1,NA,NA,TRBJ2-7,CASSVAPPGRFPSEQYF,TGCGCCAGCAGCGTTGCCCCCCCAGGGAGGTTCCCGAGCGAGCAGTACTTC
TRBV5-4,NA,NA,TRBJ2-7,CASSSPKRSYEQYF,TGTGCCAGCAGCTCACCTAAGCGCTCCTACGAGCAGTACTTC
TRBV4-2,TRBD2,NA,TRBJ2-3,CASKYSGSADTQYF,TGTGCCAGCAAATATAGCGGGAGCGCAGATACGCAGTATTTT
TRBV9,NA,NA,TRBJ2-3,CASSVEARDTDTQYF,TGTGCCAGCAGCGTAGAAGCCAGAGACACAGATACGCAGTATTTT
TRBV27,TRBD1,NA,TRBJ2-5,CASSLYPGGETQYF,TGTGCCAGCAGTTTATACCCAGGGGGTGAGACCCAGTACTTC
TRBV6-4,NA,NA,TRBJ2-7,CASSYEAGGGTVEQYF,TGTGCCAGCAGTTACGAGGCAGGGGGGGGAACGGTCGAGCAGTACTTC
TRBV7-9,NA,NA,TRBJ1-2,CASSASLVYEDYTF,TGTGCCAGCAGCGCGTCCCTCGTCTATGAGGACTACACCTTC
TRBV7-6,NA,NA,TRBJ2-7,CASSLDRVPREQYF,TGTGCCAGCAGCTTAGACAGGGTTCCTCGGGAGCAGTACTTC
TRBV11-2,NA,once,TRBJ2-5,CASSLDRAGAETQYF,TGTGCCAGCAGCTTAGATCGGGCAGGAGCAGAGACCCAGTACTTC
TRBV5-1,NA,few,TRBJ1-1,CASSETGNTEAFF,TGCGCCAGCAGCGAAACAGGGAACACTGAAGCTTTCTTT
TRBV19,NA,NA,TRBJ2-7,CASSIGGGSYEQYF,TGTGCCAGTAGTATCGGGGGTGGGAGCTACGAGCAGTACTTC
TRBV10-3,NA,NA,TRBJ1-6,CAISERGGAERRVRTPLHF,TGTGCCATCAGTGAGCGTGGGGGGGCCGAGCGACGGGTTAGGACACCCCTCCACTTT
TRBV5-1,TRBD2,NA,TRBJ2-1,CASSPRTSGTNNEQFF,TGCGCCAGCAGCCCGCGGACTAGCGGGACCAACAATGAGCAGTTCTTC
TRBV10-3,NA,NA,TRBJ2-5,CAISRGHQETQYF,TGTGCCATCAGCCGGGGACACCAAGAGACCCAGTACTTC
TRBV7-2,NA,NA,TRBJ1-2,CASSLEFGRVHGYTF,TGTGCCAGCAGCTTAGAATTCGGCAGGGTGCATGGCTACACCTTC
TRBV28,NA,NA,TRBJ2-7,CATSRGAQGQYF,TGTGCCACCTCCCGGGGGGCCCAGGGGCAGTACTTC
TRBV19,TRBD1,NA,TRBJ1-5,CASKETGGSNQPQHF,TGTGCCAGTAAAGAGACAGGGGGTAGCAATCAGCCCCAGCATTTT
TRBV18,TRBD1,NA,TRBJ2-5,CASSRAGQGTETQYF,TGTGCCAGCTCACGCGCGGGACAGGGCACGGAGACCCAGTACTTC
TRBV11-2,NA,NA,TRBJ1-4,CASSLSLSGEKLFF,TGTGCCAGCAGCTTAAGCCTCAGCGGAGAAAAACTGTTTTTT
TRBV2,NA,NA,TRBJ1-4,CASSDQGEVQKLFF,TGTGCCAGCAGTGATCAGGGAGAGGTGCAAAAACTGTTTTTT
TRBV6-1,NA,NA,TRBJ2-6,CASSQGEVGANVLTF,TGTGCCAGCAGTCAAGGGGAGGTTGGGGCCAACGTCCTGACTTTC
TRBV19,NA,NA,TRBJ2-2,CASSISAGELFF,TGTGCCAGTAGTATATCCGCCGGGGAGCTGTTTTTT
TRBV4-1,TRBD2,NA,TRBJ2-6,CASSQDPGRGTGANVLTF,TGCGCCAGCAGCCAAGATCCAGGGCGGGGGACTGGGGCCAACGTCCTGACTTTC
TRBV10-2,TRBD1,NA,TRBJ1-6,CASSRGTETYSPLHF,TGCGCCAGCAGTCGAGGGACAGAAACTTACTCACCCCTCCACTTT
TRBV29-1,NA,NA,TRBJ2-7,CSVEDGSYEQYF,TGCAGCGTTGAAGACGGCTCCTACGAGCAGTACTTC
TRBV30,NA,NA,TRBJ2-1,CAWSKRGVQFF,TGTGCCTGGAGTAAACGGGGTGTGCAGTTCTTC
TRBV28,NA,NA,TRBJ2-1,CASSLWGSNEQFF,TGTGCCAGCAGTTTATGGGGGAGCAATGAGCAGTTCTTC
TRBV5-1,TRBD1,once,TRBJ2-4,CASKDPGQENIQYF,TGCGCCAGCAAGGATCCGGGACAGGAAAACATTCAGTACTTC
TRBV27,TRBD2,NA,TRBJ2-1,CASSSRLAGGHNEQFF,TGTGCCAGCAGCTCCCGACTAGCGGGGGGGCACAATGAGCAGTTCTTC
TRBV5-1,NA,NA,TRBJ1-1,CASSTPGGSEAFF,TGCGCCAGCAGCACCCCCGGAGGCTCTGAAGCTTTCTTT
TRBV9,TRBD2,NA,TRBJ2-1,CASSTRTSGRMKSYNEQFF,TGTGCCAGCAGCACTCGGACTAGCGGGAGAATGAAATCCTACAATGAGCAGTTCTTC
TRBV6-6,NA,once,TRBJ1-6,CASRSGRRVISSPLHF,TGTGCCAGCAGGTCAGGGAGACGGGTAATTAGTTCACCCCTCCACTTT
TRBV2,NA,NA,TRBJ1-3,CASGEPLTVSGNTIYF,TGTGCCAGCGGGGAGCCTCTTACAGTATCTGGAAACACCATATATTTT